This T cell receptor (beta chain) is drawn from a study of blood T cells in healthy people across ages. Trimming took 7 bases from V and 4 from J; bases not matched to a gene: 15. CDR1 GTSNPN and CDR2 SVGIG come from the germline V gene (reference sequence). This CDR3 comprises 15 residues. Then a second PCR, running about 7 to 11 cycles, was carried out with a sample-barcoded 5' primer and a J-beta primer mix. One entry per CDR3 protein, called by TCRdb with MiXCR from the 5' RACE reads. Of roughly 800,000 distinct CDR3 sequences in the sample, around 24% were seen once. These same records also appear under a second study, on T cells of mothers and their children. In that study: Using the M1S primer, the second PCR added sample barcodes along with 2-4 random nucleotides.

The clonotype was recovered from a boy younger than 18 in good health. The chain is built from TRBV30 and TRBJ1-1; the match to TRBD1 covers 7 bases. The sequencing input was blood. For the CDR3, the DNA is TGTGCCTCGGTCAGGGACAGTCTTATGAGCACTGAAGCTTTCTTT. Protein sequence: CASVRDSLMSTEAFF.